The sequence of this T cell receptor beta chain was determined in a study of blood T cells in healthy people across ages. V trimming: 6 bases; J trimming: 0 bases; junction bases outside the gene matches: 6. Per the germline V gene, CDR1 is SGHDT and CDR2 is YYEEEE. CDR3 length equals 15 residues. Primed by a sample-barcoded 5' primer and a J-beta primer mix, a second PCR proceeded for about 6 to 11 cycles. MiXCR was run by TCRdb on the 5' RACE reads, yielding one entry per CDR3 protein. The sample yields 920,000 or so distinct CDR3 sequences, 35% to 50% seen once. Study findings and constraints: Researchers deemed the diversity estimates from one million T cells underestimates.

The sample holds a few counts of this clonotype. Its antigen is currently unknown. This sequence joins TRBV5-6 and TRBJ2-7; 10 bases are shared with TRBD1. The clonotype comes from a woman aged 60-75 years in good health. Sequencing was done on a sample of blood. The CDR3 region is CASKGQGPSSYEQYF. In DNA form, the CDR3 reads TGTGCCAGCAAGGGACAGGGGCCGAGCTCCTACGAGCAGTACTTC.